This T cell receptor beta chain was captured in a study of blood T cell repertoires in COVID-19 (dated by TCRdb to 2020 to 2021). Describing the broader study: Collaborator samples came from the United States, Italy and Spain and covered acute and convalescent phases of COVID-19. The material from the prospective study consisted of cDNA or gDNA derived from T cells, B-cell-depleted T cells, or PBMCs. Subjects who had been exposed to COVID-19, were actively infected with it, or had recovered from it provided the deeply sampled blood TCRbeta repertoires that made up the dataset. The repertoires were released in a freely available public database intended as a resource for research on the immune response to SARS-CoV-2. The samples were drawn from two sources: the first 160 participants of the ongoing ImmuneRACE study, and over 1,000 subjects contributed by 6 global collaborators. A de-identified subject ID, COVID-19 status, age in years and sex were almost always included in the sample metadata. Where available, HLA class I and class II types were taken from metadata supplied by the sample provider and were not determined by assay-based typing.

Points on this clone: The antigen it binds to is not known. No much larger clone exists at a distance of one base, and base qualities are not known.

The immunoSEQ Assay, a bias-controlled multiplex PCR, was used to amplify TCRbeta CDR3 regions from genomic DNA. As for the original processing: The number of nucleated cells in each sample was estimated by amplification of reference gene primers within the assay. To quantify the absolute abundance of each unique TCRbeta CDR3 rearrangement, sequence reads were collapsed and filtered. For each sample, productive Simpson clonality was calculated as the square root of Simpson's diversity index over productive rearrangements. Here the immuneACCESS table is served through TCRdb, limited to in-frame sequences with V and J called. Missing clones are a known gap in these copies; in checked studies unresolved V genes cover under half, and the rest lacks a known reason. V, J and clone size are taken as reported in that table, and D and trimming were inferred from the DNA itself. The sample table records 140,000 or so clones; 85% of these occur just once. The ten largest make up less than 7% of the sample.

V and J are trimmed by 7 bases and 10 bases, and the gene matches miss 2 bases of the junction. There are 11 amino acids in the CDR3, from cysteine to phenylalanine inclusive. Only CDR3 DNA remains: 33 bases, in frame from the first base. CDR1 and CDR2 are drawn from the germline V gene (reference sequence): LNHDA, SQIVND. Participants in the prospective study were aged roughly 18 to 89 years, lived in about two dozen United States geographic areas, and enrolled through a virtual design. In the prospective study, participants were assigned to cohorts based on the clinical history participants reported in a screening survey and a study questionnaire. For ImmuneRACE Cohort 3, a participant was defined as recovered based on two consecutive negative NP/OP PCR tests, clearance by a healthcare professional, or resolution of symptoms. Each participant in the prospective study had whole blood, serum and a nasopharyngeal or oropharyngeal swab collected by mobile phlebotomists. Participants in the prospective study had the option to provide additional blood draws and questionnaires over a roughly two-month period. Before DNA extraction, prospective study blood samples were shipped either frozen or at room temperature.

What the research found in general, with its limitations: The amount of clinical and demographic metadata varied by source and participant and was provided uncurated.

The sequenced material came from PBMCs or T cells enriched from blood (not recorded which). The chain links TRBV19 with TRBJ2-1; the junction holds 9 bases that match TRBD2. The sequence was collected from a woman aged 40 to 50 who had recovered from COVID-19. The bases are TGTGCCAGTACTAGCGGGACAGAGCAGTTCTTC. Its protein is CASTSGTEQFF. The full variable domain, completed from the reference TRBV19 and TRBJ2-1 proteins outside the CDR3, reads DGGITQSPKYLFRKEGQNVTLSCEQNLNHDAMYWYRQDPGQGLRLIYYSQIVNDFQKGDIAEGYSVSREKKESFPLTVTSAQKNPTAFYLCASTSGTEQFFGPGTRLTVL.